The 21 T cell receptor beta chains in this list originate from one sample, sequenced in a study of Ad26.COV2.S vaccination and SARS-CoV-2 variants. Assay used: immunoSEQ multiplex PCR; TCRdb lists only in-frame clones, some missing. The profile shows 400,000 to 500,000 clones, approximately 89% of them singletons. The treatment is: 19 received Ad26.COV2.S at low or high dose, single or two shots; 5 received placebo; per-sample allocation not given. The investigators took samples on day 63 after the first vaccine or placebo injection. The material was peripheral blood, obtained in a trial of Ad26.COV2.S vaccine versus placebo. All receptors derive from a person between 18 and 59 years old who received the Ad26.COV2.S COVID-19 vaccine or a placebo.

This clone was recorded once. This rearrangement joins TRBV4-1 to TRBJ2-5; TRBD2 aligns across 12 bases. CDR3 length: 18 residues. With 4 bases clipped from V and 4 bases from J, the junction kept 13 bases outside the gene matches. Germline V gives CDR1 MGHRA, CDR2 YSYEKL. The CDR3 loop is CASSLGDLAGGNIETQYF. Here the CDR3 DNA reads TGCGCCAGCAGCCTCGGGGACCTAGCGGGAGGGAACATAGAGACCCAGTACTTC.

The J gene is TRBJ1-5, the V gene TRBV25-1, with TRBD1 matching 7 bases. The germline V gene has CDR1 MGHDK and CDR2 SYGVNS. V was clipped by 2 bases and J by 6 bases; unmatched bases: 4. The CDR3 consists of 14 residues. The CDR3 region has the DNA TGTGCCAGCAGTGAAAACAGGGGAGGTCAGCCCCAGCATTTT. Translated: CASSENRGGQPQHF.

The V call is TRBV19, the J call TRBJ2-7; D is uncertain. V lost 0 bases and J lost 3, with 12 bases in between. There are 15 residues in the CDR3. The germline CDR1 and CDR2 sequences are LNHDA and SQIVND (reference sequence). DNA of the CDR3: TGTGCCAGTAGTATAGATCTGACCCTAGGCTACGAGCAGTACTTC. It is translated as CASSIDLTLGYEQYF.

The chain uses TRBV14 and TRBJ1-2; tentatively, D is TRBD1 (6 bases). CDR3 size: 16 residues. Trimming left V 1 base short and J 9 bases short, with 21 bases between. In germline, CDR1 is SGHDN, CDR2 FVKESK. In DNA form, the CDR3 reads TGTGCCAGCAGCCAAGCTTCCCAGGGGTTAGGTTGGAGCTACACCTTC. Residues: CASSQASQGLGWSYTF. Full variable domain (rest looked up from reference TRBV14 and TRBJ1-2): EAGVTQFPSHSVIEKGQTVTLRCDPISGHDNLYWYRRVMGKEIKFLLHFVKESKQDESGMPNNRFLAERTGGTYSTLKVQPAELEDSGVYFCASSQASQGLGWSYTFGSGTRLTVV.

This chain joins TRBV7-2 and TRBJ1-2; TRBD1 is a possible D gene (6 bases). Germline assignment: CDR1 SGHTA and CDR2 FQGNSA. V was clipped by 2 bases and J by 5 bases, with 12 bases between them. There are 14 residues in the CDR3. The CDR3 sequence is CASSLSGARYGYTF. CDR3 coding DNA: TGTGCCAGCAGCTTATCAGGGGCGCGTTATGGCTACACCTTC.

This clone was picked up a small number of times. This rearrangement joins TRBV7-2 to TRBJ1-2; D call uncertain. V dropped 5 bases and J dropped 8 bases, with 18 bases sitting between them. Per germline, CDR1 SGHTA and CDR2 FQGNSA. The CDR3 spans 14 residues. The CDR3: CASSLLGPRQGYTF. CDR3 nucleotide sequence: TGTGCCAGCAGCCTGCTTGGCCCTAGGCAGGGCTACACCTTC.

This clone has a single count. The CDR3 sequence: CAWSTQSGPYGYTF. Written as DNA, the CDR3 is TGTGCCTGGAGTACGCAAAGCGGTCCCTATGGCTACACCTTC. V is TRBV30 and J is TRBJ1-2; the D is unclear. The CDR3 totals 14 residues. CDR1 is GTSNPN, CDR2 SVGIG, per germline (reference sequence). Deletions cut 2 bases from V and 4 bases from J, with 14 bases between.

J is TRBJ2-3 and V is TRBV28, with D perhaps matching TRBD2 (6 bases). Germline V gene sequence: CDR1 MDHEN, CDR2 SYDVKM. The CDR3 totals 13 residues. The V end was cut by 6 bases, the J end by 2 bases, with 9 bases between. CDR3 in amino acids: CASRGGNTDTQYF. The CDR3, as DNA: TGTGCCAGCAGGGGCGGGAACACAGATACGCAGTATTTT.

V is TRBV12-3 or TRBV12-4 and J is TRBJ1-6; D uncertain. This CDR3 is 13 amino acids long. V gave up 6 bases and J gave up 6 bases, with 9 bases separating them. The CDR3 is CASRWTVNSPLHF. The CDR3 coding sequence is TGTGCCAGCAGGTGGACGGTTAATTCACCCCTCCACTTT.

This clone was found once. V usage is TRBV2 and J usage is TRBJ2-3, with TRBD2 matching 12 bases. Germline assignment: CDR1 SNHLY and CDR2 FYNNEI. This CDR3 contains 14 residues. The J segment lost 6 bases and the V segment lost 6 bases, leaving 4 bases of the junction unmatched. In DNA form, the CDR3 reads TGTGCCAGCAGACTAGCGGGGGGCTGGGATACGCAGTATTTT. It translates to CASRLAGGWDTQYF.

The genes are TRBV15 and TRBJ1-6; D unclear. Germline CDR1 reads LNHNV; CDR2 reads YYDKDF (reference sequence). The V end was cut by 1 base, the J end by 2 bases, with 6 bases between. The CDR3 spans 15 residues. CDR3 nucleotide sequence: TGTGCCACCAGCAGAGTAGGAACCTATAATTCACCCCTCCACTTT. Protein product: CATSRVGTYNSPLHF. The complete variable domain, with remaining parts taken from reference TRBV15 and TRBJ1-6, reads DAMVIQNPRYQVTQFGKPVTLSCSQTLNHNVMYWYQQKSSQAPKLLFHYYDKDFNNEADTPDNFQSRRPNTSFCFLDIRSPGLGDTAMYLCATSRVGTYNSPLHFGNGTRLTVT.

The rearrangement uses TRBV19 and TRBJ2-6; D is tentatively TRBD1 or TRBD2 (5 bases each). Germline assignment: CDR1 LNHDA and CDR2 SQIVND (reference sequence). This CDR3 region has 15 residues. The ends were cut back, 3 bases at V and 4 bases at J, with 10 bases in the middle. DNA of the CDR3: TGTGCCAGTAGTATGACCGGGGCCGGGGCCAACGTCCTGACTTTC. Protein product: CASSMTGAGANVLTF.

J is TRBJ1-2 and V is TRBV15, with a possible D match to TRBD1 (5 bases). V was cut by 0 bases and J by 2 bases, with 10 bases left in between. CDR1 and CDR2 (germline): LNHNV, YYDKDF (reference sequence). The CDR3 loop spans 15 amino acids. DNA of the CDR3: TGTGCCACCAGCAGAGATTGGGGGTCAAACTATGGCTACACCTTC. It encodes CATSRDWGSNYGYTF.

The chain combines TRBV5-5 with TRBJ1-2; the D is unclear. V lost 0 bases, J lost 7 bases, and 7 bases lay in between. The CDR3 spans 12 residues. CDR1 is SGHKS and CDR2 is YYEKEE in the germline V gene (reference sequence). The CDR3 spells CASSLVPTGYTF. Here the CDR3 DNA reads TGTGCCAGCAGCTTGGTTCCAACTGGCTACACCTTC.

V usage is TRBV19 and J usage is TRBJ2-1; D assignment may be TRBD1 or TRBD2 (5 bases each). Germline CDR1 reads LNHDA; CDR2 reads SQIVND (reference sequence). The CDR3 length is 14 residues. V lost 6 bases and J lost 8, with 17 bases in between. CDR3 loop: CASRLGEGWDEQFF. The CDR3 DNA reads TGTGCCAGTAGATTGGGGGAAGGGTGGGATGAGCAGTTCTTC. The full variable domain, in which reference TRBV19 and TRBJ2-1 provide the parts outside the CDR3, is DGGITQSPKYLFRKEGQNVTLSCEQNLNHDAMYWYRQDPGQGLRLIYYSQIVNDFQKGDIAEGYSVSREKKESFPLTVTSAQKNPTAFYLCASRLGEGWDEQFFGPGTRLTVL.

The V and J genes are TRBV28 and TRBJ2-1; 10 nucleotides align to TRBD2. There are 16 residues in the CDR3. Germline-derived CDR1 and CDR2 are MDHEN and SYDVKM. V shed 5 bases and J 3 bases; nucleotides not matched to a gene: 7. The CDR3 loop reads CASSRWTSGDYNEQFF. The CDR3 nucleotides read TGTGCCAGCAGTCGCTGGACTAGCGGAGACTACAATGAGCAGTTCTTC.

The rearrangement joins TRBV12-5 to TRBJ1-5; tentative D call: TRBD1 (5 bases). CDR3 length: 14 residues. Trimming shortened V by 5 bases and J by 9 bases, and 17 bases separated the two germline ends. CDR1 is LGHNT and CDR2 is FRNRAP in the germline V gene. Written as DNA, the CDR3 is TGTGCTAGTGGTCCCGGGGGGTTGGTTGGGCCCCAGCATTTT. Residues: CASGPGGLVGPQHF. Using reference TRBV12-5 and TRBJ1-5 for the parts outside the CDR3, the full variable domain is DARVTQTPRHKVTEMGQEVTMRCQPILGHNTVFWYRQTMMQGLELLAYFRNRAPLDDSGMPKDRFSAEMPDATLATLKIQPSEPRDSAVYFCASGPGGLVGPQHFGDGTRLSIL.

Here the CDR3 DNA reads TGTGCCAGCAGCGTCGGCGTAAGTCAGCAGTTCTTC. This translates into CASSVGVSQQFF. The chain links TRBV9 to TRBJ2-1; D gene unclear. Trimming took 2 bases from V and 11 from J, leaving 11 bases between them. CDR3 length: 12 amino acids. Germline CDR1 and CDR2: SGDLS and YYNGEE. The full variable domain, its missing parts supplied by reference TRBV9 and TRBJ2-1, is DSGVTQTPKHLITATGQRVTLRCSPRSGDLSVYWYQQSLDQGLQFLIQYYNGEERAKGNILERFSAQQFPDLHSELNLSSLELGDSALYFCASSVGVSQQFFGPGTRLTVL.

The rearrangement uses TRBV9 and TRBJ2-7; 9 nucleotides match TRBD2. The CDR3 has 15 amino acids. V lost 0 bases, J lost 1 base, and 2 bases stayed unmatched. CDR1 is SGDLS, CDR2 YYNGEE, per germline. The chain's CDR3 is CASSVGLAGSYEQYF. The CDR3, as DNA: TGTGCCAGCAGCGTAGGTCTAGCGGGGTCCTACGAGCAGTACTTC. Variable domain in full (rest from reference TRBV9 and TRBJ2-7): DSGVTQTPKHLITATGQRVTLRCSPRSGDLSVYWYQQSLDQGLQFLIQYYNGEERAKGNILERFSAQQFPDLHSELNLSSLELGDSALYFCASSVGLAGSYEQYFGPGTRLTVT.

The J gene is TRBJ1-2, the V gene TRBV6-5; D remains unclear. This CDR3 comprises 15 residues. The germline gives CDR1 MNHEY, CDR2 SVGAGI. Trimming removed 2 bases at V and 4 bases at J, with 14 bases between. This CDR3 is CASSYNAYPPYGYTF. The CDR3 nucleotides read TGTGCCAGCAGTTACAACGCCTACCCTCCCTATGGCTACACCTTC.

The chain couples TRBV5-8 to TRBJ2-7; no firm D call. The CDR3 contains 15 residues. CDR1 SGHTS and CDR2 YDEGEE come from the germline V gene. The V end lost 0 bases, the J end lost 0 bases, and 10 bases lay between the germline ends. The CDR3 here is CASSLVFRLSYEQYF. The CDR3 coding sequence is TGTGCCAGCAGCTTGGTCTTTAGGCTCTCCTACGAGCAGTACTTC.